Shown below are 29 T cell receptor beta chains from a single sample sequenced in a study of CD8 T cells in ankylosing spondylitis. TCRdb re-derived calls from the 5' RACE reads in MiXCR, one entry per CDR3 protein. The sample has more than 150,000 distinct CDR3 sequences, roughly 18% seen once. Sequencing was done on a sample of blood, either unsorted or a sorted T cell fraction (not recorded which). The receptors here all came from a male donor under 30 with ankylosing spondylitis or in good health (not recorded which).

The chain has TRBV24-1 and TRBJ2-1, with 9 bases matching TRBD2. Looked up from germline, CDR1 is KGHDR and CDR2 is SFDVKD. CDR3 length: 13 amino acids. The DNA of the CDR3 is TGTTCCTCAGGGACTAGCAGTTACAATGAGCAGTTCTTC. It translates to CSSGTSSYNEQFF.

This clonotype occurred many times. This chain's CDR3 is CSATPGQGMNEQYF. The CDR3 DNA is TGCAGTGCAACGCCGGGACAGGGGATGAACGAGCAGTACTTC. This chain uses TRBV20-1 with TRBJ2-7; 10 bases agree with TRBD1. Germline CDR1 DFQATT, CDR2 SNEGSKA (reference sequence). V lost 6 bases and J lost 5; bases outside the gene matches: 10. The CDR3 loop spans 14 amino acids.

This clonotype was picked up many times. V and J are TRBV30 and TRBJ2-1; D not certain. Trimming took off 2 bases at V and 5 bases at J, with 7 bases between the two ends. The length of the CDR3 is 12 residues. Per germline, CDR1 GTSNPN and CDR2 SVGIG (reference sequence). This chain's CDR3 is CAWSLENNEQFF. DNA of the CDR3: TGTGCCTGGAGTTTGGAAAACAATGAGCAGTTCTTC.

Ten or more counts support this clonotype. The gene calls are TRBV5-1 and TRBJ2-7; 10 nucleotides align to TRBD2. The CDR3 consists of 17 residues. V dropped 3 bases and J dropped 6; count of bases not matched to a gene: 15. CDR1 is SGHRS, CDR2 YFSETQ, per germline. CDR3 loop: CASSSIELAGTRREQYF. CDR3 DNA: TGCGCCAGCAGCTCAATCGAACTAGCGGGGACTCGACGCGAGCAGTACTTC. The entire variable domain, with the rest obtained from reference TRBV5-1 and TRBJ2-7, is as follows: KAGVTQTPRYLIKTRGQQVTLSCSPISGHRSVSWYQQTPGQGLQFLFEYFSETQRNKGNFPGRFSGRQFSNSRSEMNVSTLELGDSALYLCASSSIELAGTRREQYFGPGTRLTVT.

The V call is TRBV7-2, the J call TRBJ2-2, with D maybe TRBD2 (5 bases). The CDR3 consists of 14 residues. The V gene's germline CDR1 is SGHTA and CDR2 FQGNSA. The ends were cut back, 5 bases at V and 1 base at J, with 8 bases in the middle. The CDR3, as DNA: TGTGCCAGCAGCCCTCGGGGGAACACCGGGGAGCTGTTTTTT. The encoded protein is CASSPRGNTGELFF.

This clonotype was picked up a small number of times. The J gene is TRBJ2-7, the V gene TRBV27, with 7 positions matching TRBD2. The junction had 10 bases not matched to a gene; V was cut back by 8 bases and J by 3 bases. Per the germline V gene, CDR1 is MNHEY and CDR2 is SMNVEV (reference sequence). CDR3 length equals 14 residues. This chain's CDR3 is CASGPAGVGYEQYF. CDR3 DNA: TGTGCCAGCGGACCCGCGGGAGTGGGCTACGAGCAGTACTTC.

The rearrangement joins TRBV5-6 to TRBJ2-7; D is unresolved. CDR1 is SGHDT, CDR2 YYEEEE, per germline. CDR3 length: 11 residues. V was trimmed by 3 bases and J by 5 bases, leaving 6 bases between them. This chain's CDR3 is CASSYTNEQYV. CDR3 bases: TGTGCCAGCAGCTACACGAACGAGCAGTACGTC.

This clonotype was counted ten times or more. The chain couples TRBV5-1 to TRBJ1-1, with D unclear. CDR3 size: 13 residues. Germline V gene sequence: CDR1 SGHRS, CDR2 YFSETQ. Trimming pared 4 bases from V and 0 bases from J, leaving 7 bases between. The CDR3 region has the DNA TGCGCCAGCAGCCCTCGGATGAACACTGAAGCTTTCTTT. Residues: CASSPRMNTEAFF.

This clonotype has a count of ten or more. V usage is TRBV5-1 and J usage is TRBJ1-2; TRBD1 is a possible D gene (5 bases). The CDR3 runs to 15 residues. Germline CDR1 SGHRS, CDR2 YFSETQ. V was pared by 1 base and J by 7 bases, with 17 bases between. The CDR3 DNA reads TGCGCCAGCAGCTTGACGGGGCCCGGGGGATTTGGCTACACCTTC. Residues: CASSLTGPGGFGYTF.

This sequence joins TRBV29-1 and TRBJ2-1; 12 bases match TRBD1. The CDR3 consists of 14 residues. CDR1 and CDR2 from the germline V gene are SQVTM and ANQGSEA. The J segment lost 8 bases and the V segment lost 5 bases, leaving 7 bases of the junction unmatched. The CDR3 loop reads CSVTGTGGWDEQFF. CDR3 sequence (DNA): TGCAGCGTTACCGGGACAGGGGGCTGGGATGAGCAGTTCTTC.

In its sample, this clonotype was seen many times. This chain joins TRBV3-1 and TRBJ2-1, with 10 bases matching TRBD2. V trimming: 3 bases; J trimming: 2 bases; junction bases outside the gene matches: 4. Germline CDR1 and CDR2: LGHDT and YNNKEL (reference sequence). The CDR3 length is 16 residues. CDR3 region: CASSQPLAGAYNEQFF. For the CDR3, the DNA is TGTGCCAGCAGCCAGCCCCTAGCGGGAGCCTACAATGAGCAGTTCTTC.

This clonotype was seen repeatedly, ten times or more. CDR3 protein: CSAVFREEGYEQYF. CDR3 bases: TGCAGTGCTGTATTCCGGGAGGAGGGCTACGAGCAGTACTTC. The gene calls are TRBV20-1 and TRBJ2-7, with 7 bases lining up with TRBD2. The V gene end was trimmed by 5 bases and the J gene end by 3 bases; junction bases not matched to a gene: 10. CDR3 length: 14 amino acids. CDR1 and CDR2 from the germline V gene are DFQATT and SNEGSKA (reference sequence).

This clonotype was found many times. V is TRBV4-2 and J is TRBJ1-4; possible D gene TRBD1, 5 bases. The ends were cut back, 5 bases at V and 3 bases at J, with 13 bases in the middle. The CDR3 loop spans 15 amino acids. The V gene's germline CDR1 is LGHNA and CDR2 YNFKEQ. The CDR3 here is CASSAQTGPNEKLFF. The CDR3 region has the DNA TGTGCCAGCAGCGCCCAAACAGGTCCTAATGAAAAACTGTTTTTT.

The chain is built from TRBV19 and TRBJ2-2; D is unresolved. Germline values: CDR1 LNHDA, CDR2 SQIVND (reference sequence). The CDR3 has 17 residues. The ends were cut back, 5 bases at V and 0 bases at J, with 16 bases in the middle. CDR3 region: CASSPRFTGPNTGELFF. The CDR3 DNA follows: TGTGCCAGTAGTCCCCGTTTTACCGGGCCGAACACCGGGGAGCTGTTTTTT.

This clonotype was detected many times. The chain is built from TRBV5-1 and TRBJ1-3; D unclear. CDR1 and CDR2 (germline): SGHRS, YFSETQ. The CDR3 is 15 residues long. With 5 bases removed from V and 0 bases from J, the gap between germline ends came to 12 bases. The CDR3 sequence: CASRPDKLSGNTIYF. In nucleotides, the CDR3 is TGCGCCAGCAGGCCCGACAAGCTCTCTGGAAACACCATATATTTT.

There are many counts of this clonotype. The chain combines TRBV7-9 with TRBJ2-4; D remains ambiguous. Trimming took off 1 base at V and 0 bases at J, with 13 bases between the two ends. The CDR3 totals 17 residues. Per the germline V gene, CDR1 is SEHNR and CDR2 is FQNEAQ (reference sequence). The DNA of the CDR3 is TGTGCCAGCAGCTTAGGGTCTACACAATTAGCCAAAAACATTCAGTACTTC. Its protein product is CASSLGSTQLAKNIQYF.

This clonotype has a count of ten or more. This chain joins TRBV12-3 or TRBV12-4 and TRBJ2-1; 9 bases map to TRBD2. The CDR3 is made up of 15 amino acids. V shed 3 bases and J 5 bases; nucleotides not matched to a gene: 5. DNA for the CDR3: TGTGCCAGCAGTTTGGCGGGACTAGCCAACAATGAGCAGTTCTTC. It is translated as CASSLAGLANNEQFF.

This clonotype was seen ten or more times. The V and J genes are TRBV30 and TRBJ2-3; D remains ambiguous. CDR1 and CDR2 from the germline V gene are GTSNPN and SVGIG (reference sequence). The CDR3 is 13 residues long. V dropped 2 bases and J dropped 4 bases, with 10 bases sitting between them. The CDR3 DNA follows: TGTGCCTGGAGTCCTAGTATGCCAGATACGCAGTATTTT. It is translated as CAWSPSMPDTQYF.

This clonotype was recorded only once. The chain joins TRBV29-1 to TRBJ2-7, with 11 bases fitting TRBD2. Germline-derived CDR1 and CDR2 are SQVTM and ANQGSEA. This CDR3 region has 13 residues. Trimming cost V 6 bases and J 6 bases; bases outside gene matches: 7. CDR3 in amino acids: CSVVAGGPREQYF. The CDR3 coding sequence is TGCAGCGTGGTAGCGGGAGGGCCTCGCGAGCAGTACTTC.

The V gene is TRBV4-2, the J gene TRBJ2-1; TRBD2 matches 9 bases. J was trimmed by 7 bases and V by 4 bases; bases with no gene match: 17. CDR3 size: 18 residues. Germline V gene data show CDR1 as LGHNA and CDR2 as YNFKEQ. Here the CDR3 reads CASSPTSGAIPIQNEQFF. CDR3 nucleotide sequence: TGTGCCAGCAGCCCGACTAGCGGCGCAATACCAATTCAGAATGAGCAGTTCTTC.

The rearrangement joins TRBV7-6 to TRBJ2-2; 12 bases line up with TRBD2. Trimming at V came to 5 bases and at J to 6 bases, leaving 7 bases not matched to a gene. This CDR3 is 16 amino acids long. CDR1 SGHVS and CDR2 FNYEAQ come from the germline V gene. The CDR3, as DNA: TGTGCCAGCAGCCCGACTAGCGGGAGTGGCTCCGGGGAGCTGTTTTTT. Protein product: CASSPTSGSGSGELFF.

This clonotype was seen ten or more times. This chain uses TRBV11-2 with TRBJ2-1, with TRBD2 matching 9 bases. V lost 3 bases and J lost 5; bases outside the gene matches: 5. Per the germline V gene, CDR1 is SGHAT and CDR2 is FQNNGV. This CDR3 is built from 15 residues. The CDR3 DNA is TGTGCCAGCAGCTTTTTAGCGGGAGTGGACAATGAGCAGTTCTTC. Its translation: CASSFLAGVDNEQFF. Drawing the rest from reference TRBV11-2 and TRBJ2-1, the complete variable domain is EAGVAQSPRYKIIEKRQSVAFWCNPISGHATLYWYQQILGQGPKLLIQFQNNGVVDDSQLPKDRFSAERLKGVDSTLKIQPAKLEDSAVYLCASSFLAGVDNEQFFGPGTRLTVL.

The chain combines TRBV7-6 with TRBJ2-1; the match to TRBD2 covers 13 bases. Trimming cost V 6 bases and J 5 bases; bases outside gene matches: 4. The CDR3 length is 15 residues. CDR1 is SGHVS, CDR2 FNYEAQ, per germline. The CDR3 protein is CASRPGLAGNNEQFF. The CDR3 DNA reads TGTGCCAGCAGGCCGGGACTAGCGGGAAACAATGAGCAGTTCTTC. The complete variable domain, with remaining parts taken from reference TRBV7-6 and TRBJ2-1, reads GAGVSQSPRYKVTKRGQDVALRCDPISGHVSLYWYRQALGQGPEFLTYFNYEAQQDKSGLPNDRFSAERPEGSISTLTIQRTEQRDSAMYRCASRPGLAGNNEQFFGPGTRLTVL.

This clonotype was found many times. The chain combines TRBV29-1 with TRBJ2-7; 12 nucleotides line up with TRBD1. V lost 1 base to trimming and J lost 4 bases; unmatched junction nucleotides: 5. The CDR3 has 15 residues. Germline CDR1 SQVTM, CDR2 ANQGSEA. This CDR3 is CSVEAGQGARYEQYF. The CDR3 region has the DNA TGCAGCGTTGAAGCGGGACAGGGGGCGAGGTACGAGCAGTACTTC.

This clonotype showed up many times. The V and J genes are TRBV5-1 and TRBJ1-1, with D unclear. The V gene lost 2 bases and the J gene lost 5 bases, with 13 bases spanning the gap. This CDR3 has 14 residues. Germline V gene sequence: CDR1 SGHRS, CDR2 YFSETQ. This CDR3 is CASSFGSPGTEAFF. CDR3 DNA: TGCGCCAGCAGCTTCGGCAGCCCGGGGACTGAAGCTTTCTTT.

This clonotype was counted ten times or more. This chain connects TRBV5-1 to TRBJ2-3; perhaps TRBD1 as D (6 bases). This CDR3 comprises 17 residues. Germline CDR1 is SGHRS and CDR2 is YFSETQ. Trimming shortened V by 1 base and J by 2 bases, and 17 bases separated the two germline ends. CDR3 bases: TGCGCCAGCAGCTTGACGGCTTTAGGGGACACCACAGATACGCAGTATTTT. Its protein product is CASSLTALGDTTDTQYF. The full variable domain, in which reference TRBV5-1 and TRBJ2-3 provide the parts outside the CDR3, is KAGVTQTPRYLIKTRGQQVTLSCSPISGHRSVSWYQQTPGQGLQFLFEYFSETQRNKGNFPGRFSGRQFSNSRSEMNVSTLELGDSALYLCASSLTALGDTTDTQYFGPGTRLTVL.

This clonotype was detected ten times or more. The chain has TRBV11-2 and TRBJ2-1; D ambiguous. The CDR3 spans 11 residues. The germline V and J ends were trimmed by 3 bases and 8 bases, with 5 bases remaining between them. CDR1 SGHAT and CDR2 FQNNGV come from the germline V gene. The chain's CDR3 is CASSFSYEQFF. The CDR3 nucleotides read TGTGCCAGCAGCTTCTCGTATGAGCAGTTCTTC.

This rearrangement joins TRBV7-8 to TRBJ1-5; no clear D. V lost 6 bases and J 4 bases, leaving 13 bases between the germline ends. The germline V gene has CDR1 SGHVS and CDR2 FQNEAQ. This CDR3 comprises 14 residues. The CDR3 spells CASRKGEGNQPQHF. The CDR3 bases are TGTGCCAGCAGAAAGGGAGAAGGGAATCAGCCCCAGCATTTT.

The chain recombines TRBV7-2 with TRBJ1-1; D unresolved. The ends were cut back, 6 bases at V and 4 bases at J, with 12 bases in the middle. Germline CDR1 is SGHTA and CDR2 is FQGNSA. CDR3 size: 13 residues. CDR3 DNA sequence: TGTGCCAGCAGGAACCCTGGGCCCACTGAAGCTTTCTTT. This gives the protein CASRNPGPTEAFF.